The 8 T cell receptor beta chains presented below share a single source sample, sequenced in a study of blood T cell repertoires in COVID-19. Using immunoSEQ multiplex PCR, the repertoire was profiled, and TCRdb retains in-frame clones only, with some absent. The sample consists of nearly 40,000 clones, about 82% of them appearing once. The specimen was peripheral blood. These receptors came from a man older than 75 with active or convalescent COVID-19.

This chain joins TRBV7-2 and TRBJ1-1, with TRBD1 matching over 8 bases. Germline CDR1 and CDR2: SGHTA and FQGNSA. This CDR3 comprises 13 residues. Trimming took 4 bases from V and 12 from J; bases not matched to a gene: 10. The CDR3: CASSSSRGQAPFF. The CDR3 region has the DNA TGTGCCAGCAGCTCCTCCAGGGGACAGGCACCTTTCTTT.

The rearrangement uses TRBV6-1 and TRBJ1-6; a possible D gene is TRBD1 (6 bases). Between the trimmed V and J ends, which lost 3 bases and 6 bases, there was a span of 12 bases. Per the germline V gene, CDR1 is MNHNS and CDR2 is SASEGT. CDR3 size: 15 residues. The DNA of the CDR3 is TGTGCCAGCAGTGAGACAGGTTTCGGTAATTCACCCCTCCACTTT. It is translated as CASSETGFGNSPLHF.

This sequence joins TRBV11-3 and TRBJ2-1, with 13 nucleotides matching TRBD2. J lost 3 bases, V lost 5 bases, and 1 base had no gene match. The CDR3 is 15 amino acids. Germline-derived CDR1 and CDR2 are SGHNT and YENEEA. The CDR3 region has the DNA TGTGCCAGCAGCGGGACTAGCGGGGACTACAATGAGCAGTTCTTC. Translating it yields CASSGTSGDYNEQFF.

This clone has more than one count but fewer than ten. This chain connects TRBV3-1 (or the pseudogene TRBV3-2) to TRBJ2-3; tentatively, D is TRBD1 (6 bases). The V end lost 1 base, the J end lost 0 bases, and 8 bases lay between the germline ends. The CDR3 is 15 residues long. Germline loops: CDR1 LGHDT, CDR2 YNNKEL (reference sequence). Here the CDR3 reads CASSQAGQSTDTQYF. CDR3 in DNA: TGTGCCAGCAGCCAAGCCGGACAGAGCACAGATACGCAGTATTTT.

As DNA, the CDR3 is TGTGCCAGCAGCGGGCAGGCGGGGGGGCTTTTGGATGAGCAGTTCTTC. As protein: CASSGQAGGLLDEQFF. This chain uses TRBV9 with TRBJ2-1; 9 positions agree with TRBD2. CDR1 SGDLS and CDR2 YYNGEE come from the germline V gene. The CDR3 loop spans 16 amino acids. With 3 bases clipped from V and 8 bases from J, the junction kept 12 bases outside the gene matches.

This chain uses TRBV6-5 with TRBJ1-5, with 7 bases identical to TRBD1. CDR3 length equals 13 residues. Unmatched junction bases numbered 4, after V lost 5 bases and J lost 6 bases. CDR1 MNHEY and CDR2 SVGAGI come from the germline V gene. The DNA of the CDR3 is TGTGCCAGCAGTACAGGGGCGAGTCAGCCCCAGCATTTT. The encoded protein is CASSTGASQPQHF.

The chain combines TRBV6-4 with TRBJ1-2; 7 bases align to TRBD1. The trim removed 8 bases at V and 6 bases at J, leaving 9 bases unmatched. Germline V gene lookup returns CDR1 MRHNA and CDR2 SNTAGT. The CDR3 extends over 13 amino acids. The CDR3 protein is CASLLDREHGYTF. The CDR3 nucleotides are TGTGCCAGCCTACTCGACAGGGAGCATGGCTACACCTTC.

The chain carries TRBV30 and TRBJ1-2; 12 bases line up with TRBD1. The CDR3 is made up of 19 amino acids. The V and J ends lost 3 bases and 3 bases, in that order; junction bases with no gene match: 17. Germline V lookup: CDR1 GTSNPN, CDR2 SVGIG (reference sequence). CDR3 nucleotide sequence: TGTGCCTGGAGAGCCACACCGGGACAGGGGGCATCCTTCGACTATGGCTACACCTTC. Encoded protein: CAWRATPGQGASFDYGYTF.